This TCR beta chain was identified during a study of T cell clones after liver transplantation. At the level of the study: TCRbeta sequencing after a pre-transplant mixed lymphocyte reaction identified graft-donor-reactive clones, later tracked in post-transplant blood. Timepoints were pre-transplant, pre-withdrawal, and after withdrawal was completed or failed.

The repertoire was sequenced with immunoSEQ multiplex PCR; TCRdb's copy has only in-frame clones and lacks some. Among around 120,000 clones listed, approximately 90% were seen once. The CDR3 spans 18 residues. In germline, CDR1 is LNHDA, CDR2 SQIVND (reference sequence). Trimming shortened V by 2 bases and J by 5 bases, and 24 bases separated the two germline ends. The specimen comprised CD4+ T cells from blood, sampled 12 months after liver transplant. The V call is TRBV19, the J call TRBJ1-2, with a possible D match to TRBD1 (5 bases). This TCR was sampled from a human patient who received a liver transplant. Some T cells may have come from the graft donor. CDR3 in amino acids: CASSILLLAGTQFYGYTF. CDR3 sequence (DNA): TGTGCCAGTAGTATACTCTTGTTGGCAGGGACCCAATTTTATGGCTACACCTTC.